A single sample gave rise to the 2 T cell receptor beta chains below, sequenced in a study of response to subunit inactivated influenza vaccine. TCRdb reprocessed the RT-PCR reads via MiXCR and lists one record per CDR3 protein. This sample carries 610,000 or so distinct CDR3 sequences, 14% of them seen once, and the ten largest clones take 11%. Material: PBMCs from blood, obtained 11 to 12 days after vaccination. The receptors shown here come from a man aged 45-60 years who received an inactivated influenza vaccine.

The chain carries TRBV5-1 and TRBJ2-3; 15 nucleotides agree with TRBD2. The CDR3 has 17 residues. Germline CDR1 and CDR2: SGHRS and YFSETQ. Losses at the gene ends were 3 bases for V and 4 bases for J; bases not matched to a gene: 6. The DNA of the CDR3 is TGCGCCAGCAGCTCCCTACGGACTAGCGGGGGGGCAGATACGCAGTATTTT. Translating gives CASSSLRTSGGADTQYF.

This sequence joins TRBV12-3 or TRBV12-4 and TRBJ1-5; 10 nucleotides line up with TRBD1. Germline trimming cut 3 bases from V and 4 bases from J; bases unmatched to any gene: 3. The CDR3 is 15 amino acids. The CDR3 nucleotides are TGTGCCAGCAGTTTTGGGACAGGGGTGAATCAGCCCCAGCATTTT. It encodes CASSFGTGVNQPQHF.